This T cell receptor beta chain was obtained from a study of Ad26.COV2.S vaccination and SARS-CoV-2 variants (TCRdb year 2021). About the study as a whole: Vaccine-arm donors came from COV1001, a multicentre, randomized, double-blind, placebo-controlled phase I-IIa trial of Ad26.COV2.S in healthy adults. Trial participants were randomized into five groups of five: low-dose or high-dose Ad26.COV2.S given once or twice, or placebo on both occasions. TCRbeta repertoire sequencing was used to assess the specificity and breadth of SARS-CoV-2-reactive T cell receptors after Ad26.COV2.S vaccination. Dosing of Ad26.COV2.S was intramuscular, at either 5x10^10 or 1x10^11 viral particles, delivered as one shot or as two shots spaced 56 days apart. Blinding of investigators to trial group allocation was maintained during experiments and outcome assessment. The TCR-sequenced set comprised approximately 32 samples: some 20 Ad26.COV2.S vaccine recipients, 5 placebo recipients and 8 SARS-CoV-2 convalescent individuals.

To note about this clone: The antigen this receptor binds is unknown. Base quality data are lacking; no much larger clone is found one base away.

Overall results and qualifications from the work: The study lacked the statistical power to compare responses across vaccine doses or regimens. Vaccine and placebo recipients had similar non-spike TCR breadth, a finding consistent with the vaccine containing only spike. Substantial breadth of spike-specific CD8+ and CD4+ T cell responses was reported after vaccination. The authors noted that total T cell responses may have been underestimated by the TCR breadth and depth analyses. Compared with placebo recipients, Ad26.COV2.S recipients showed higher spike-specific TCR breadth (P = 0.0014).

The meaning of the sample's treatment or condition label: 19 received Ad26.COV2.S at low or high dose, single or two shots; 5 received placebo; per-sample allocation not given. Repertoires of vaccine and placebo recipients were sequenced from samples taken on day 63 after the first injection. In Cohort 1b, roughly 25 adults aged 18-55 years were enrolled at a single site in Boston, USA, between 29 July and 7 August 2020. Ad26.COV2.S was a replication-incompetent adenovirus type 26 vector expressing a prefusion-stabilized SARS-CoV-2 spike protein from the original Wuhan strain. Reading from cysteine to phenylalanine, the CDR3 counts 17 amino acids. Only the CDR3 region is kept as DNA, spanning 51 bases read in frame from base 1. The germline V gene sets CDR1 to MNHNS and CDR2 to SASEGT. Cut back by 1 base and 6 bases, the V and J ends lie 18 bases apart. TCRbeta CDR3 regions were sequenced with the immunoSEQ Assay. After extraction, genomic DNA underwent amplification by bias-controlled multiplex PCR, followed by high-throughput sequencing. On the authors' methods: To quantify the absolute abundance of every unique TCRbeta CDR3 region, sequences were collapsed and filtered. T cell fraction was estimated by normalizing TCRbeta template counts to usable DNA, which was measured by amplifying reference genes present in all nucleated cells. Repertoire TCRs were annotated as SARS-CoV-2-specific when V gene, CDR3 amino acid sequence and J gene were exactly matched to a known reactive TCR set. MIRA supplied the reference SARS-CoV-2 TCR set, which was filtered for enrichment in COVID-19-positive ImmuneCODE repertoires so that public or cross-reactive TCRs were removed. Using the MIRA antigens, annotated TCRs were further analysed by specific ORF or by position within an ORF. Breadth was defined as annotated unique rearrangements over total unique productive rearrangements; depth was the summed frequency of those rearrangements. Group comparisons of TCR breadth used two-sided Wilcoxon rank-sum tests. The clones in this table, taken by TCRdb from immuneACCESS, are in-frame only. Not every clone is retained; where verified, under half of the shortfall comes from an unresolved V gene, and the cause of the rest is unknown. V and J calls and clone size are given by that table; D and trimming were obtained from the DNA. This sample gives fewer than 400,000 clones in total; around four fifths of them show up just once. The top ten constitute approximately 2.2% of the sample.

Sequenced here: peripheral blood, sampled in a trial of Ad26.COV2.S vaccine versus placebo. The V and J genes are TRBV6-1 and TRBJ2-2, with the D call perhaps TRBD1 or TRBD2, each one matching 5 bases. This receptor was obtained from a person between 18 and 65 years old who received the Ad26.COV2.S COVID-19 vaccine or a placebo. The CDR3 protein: CASSEDRTQRVPGELFF. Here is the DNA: TGTGCCAGCAGTGAAGACAGGACCCAGAGGGTCCCCGGGGAGCTGTTTTTT.